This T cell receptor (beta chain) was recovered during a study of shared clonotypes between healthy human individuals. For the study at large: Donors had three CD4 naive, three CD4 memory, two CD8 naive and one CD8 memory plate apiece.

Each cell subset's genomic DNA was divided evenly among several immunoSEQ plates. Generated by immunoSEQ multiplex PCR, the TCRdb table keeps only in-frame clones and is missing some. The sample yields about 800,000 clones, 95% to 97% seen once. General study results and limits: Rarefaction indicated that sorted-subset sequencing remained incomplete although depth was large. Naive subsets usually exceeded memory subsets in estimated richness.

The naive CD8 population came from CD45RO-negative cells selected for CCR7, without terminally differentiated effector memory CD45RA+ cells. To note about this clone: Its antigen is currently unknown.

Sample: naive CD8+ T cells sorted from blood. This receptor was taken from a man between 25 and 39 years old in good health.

This CDR3 is CASSQGRGTTDTQYF. CDR3 DNA sequence: TGCGCCAGCAGCCAAGGACGGGGAACCACAGATACGCAGTATTTT. The chain couples TRBV4-1 to TRBJ2-3; a weak D match, TRBD2 (5 bases). The CDR3 sequence is 15 residues long. The V end was cut by 1 base, the J end by 2 bases, with 10 bases between. Germline-derived CDR1 and CDR2 are MGHRA and YSYEKL.